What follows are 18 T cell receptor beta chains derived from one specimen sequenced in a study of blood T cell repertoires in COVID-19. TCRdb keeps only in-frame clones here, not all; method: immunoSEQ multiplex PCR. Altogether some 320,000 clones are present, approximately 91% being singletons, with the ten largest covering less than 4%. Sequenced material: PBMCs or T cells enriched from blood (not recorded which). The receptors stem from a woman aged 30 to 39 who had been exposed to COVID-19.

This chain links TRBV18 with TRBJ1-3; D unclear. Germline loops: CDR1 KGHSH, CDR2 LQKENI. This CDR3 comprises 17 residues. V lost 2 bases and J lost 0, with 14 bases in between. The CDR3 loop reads CASSPVVQRSSGNTIYF. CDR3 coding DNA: TGTGCCAGCTCACCAGTGGTCCAGCGCAGCTCTGGAAACACCATATATTTT.

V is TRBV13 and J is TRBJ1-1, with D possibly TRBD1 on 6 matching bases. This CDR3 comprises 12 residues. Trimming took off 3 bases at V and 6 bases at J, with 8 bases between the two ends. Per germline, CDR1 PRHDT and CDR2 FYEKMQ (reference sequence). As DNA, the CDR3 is TGTGCCAGCAGCTTTGGGGGCTCTGAAGCTTTCTTT. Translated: CASSFGGSEAFF.

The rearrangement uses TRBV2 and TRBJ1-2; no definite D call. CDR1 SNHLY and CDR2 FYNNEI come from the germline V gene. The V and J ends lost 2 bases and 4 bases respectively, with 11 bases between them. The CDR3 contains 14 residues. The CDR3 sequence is CASSESGSAYGYTF. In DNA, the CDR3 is TGTGCCAGCAGTGAATCCGGGTCCGCCTATGGCTACACCTTC.

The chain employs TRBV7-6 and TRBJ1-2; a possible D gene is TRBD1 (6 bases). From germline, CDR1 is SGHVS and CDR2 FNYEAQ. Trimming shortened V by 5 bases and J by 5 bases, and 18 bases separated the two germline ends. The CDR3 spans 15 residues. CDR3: CASSPPGGGSYGYTF. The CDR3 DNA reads TGTGCCAGCAGCCCACCGGGGGGGGGCTCATATGGCTACACCTTC.

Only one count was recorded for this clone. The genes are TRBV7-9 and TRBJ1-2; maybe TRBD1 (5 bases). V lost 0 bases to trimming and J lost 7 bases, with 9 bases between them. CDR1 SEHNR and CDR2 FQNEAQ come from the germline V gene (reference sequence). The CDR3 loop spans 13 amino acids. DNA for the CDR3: TGTGCCAGCAGCTTAGCGGGGGGGTTTGGCTACACCTTC. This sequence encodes CASSLAGGFGYTF.

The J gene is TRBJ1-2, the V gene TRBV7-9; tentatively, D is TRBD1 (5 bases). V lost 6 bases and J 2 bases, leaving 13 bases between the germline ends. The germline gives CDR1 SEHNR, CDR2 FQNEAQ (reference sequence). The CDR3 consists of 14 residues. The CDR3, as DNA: TGTGCCAGCAGACCCGCGACAGTGAACTATGGCTACACCTTC. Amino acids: CASRPATVNYGYTF.

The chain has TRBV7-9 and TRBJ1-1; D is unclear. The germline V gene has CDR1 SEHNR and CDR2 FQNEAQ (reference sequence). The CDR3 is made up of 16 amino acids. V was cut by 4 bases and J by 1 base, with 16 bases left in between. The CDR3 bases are TGTGCCAGCAGCTCCCGCCCCCTCGAAGCGAACACTGAAGCTTTCTTT. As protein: CASSSRPLEANTEAFF.

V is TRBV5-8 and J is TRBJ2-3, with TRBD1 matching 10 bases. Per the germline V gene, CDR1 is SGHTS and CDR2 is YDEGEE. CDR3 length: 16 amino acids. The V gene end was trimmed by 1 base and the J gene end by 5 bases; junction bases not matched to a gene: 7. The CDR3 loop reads CASSLKGTGEVDTQYF. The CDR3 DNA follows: TGTGCCAGCAGCTTGAAGGGGACAGGGGAGGTAGATACGCAGTATTTT.

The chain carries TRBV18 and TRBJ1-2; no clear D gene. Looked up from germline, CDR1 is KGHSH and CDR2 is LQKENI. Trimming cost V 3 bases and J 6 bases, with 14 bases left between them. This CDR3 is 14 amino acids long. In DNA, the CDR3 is TGTGCCAGCTCACCCACCCAAACCCCGGATGGCTACACCTTC. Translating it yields CASSPTQTPDGYTF.

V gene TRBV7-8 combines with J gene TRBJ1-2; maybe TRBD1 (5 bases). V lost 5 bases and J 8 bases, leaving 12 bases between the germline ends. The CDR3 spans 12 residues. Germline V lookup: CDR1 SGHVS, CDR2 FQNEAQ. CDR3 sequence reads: CASSPLNRGYTF. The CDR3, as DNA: TGTGCCAGCAGCCCCCTCAACAGGGGCTACACCTTC.

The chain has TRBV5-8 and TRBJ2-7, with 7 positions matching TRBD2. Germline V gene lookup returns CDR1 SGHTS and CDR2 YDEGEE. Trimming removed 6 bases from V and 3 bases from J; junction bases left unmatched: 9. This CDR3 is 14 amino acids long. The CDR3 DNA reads TGTGCCAGCAATCAACGGGGGGAATTCTACGAGCAGTACTTC. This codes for CASNQRGEFYEQYF.

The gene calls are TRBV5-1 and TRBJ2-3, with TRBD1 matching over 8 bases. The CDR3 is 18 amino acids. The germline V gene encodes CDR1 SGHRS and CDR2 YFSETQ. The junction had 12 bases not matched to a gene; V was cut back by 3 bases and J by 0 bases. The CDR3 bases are TGCGCCAGCAGCTCCGCGAGGACAGGGCCCTCTAGCACAGATACGCAGTATTTT. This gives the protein CASSSARTGPSSTDTQYF.

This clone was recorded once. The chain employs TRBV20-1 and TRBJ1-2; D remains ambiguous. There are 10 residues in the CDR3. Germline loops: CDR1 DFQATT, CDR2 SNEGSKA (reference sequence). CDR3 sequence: CGSTNYGYTF. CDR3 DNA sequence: TGCGGGAGCACTAACTATGGCTACACCTTC.

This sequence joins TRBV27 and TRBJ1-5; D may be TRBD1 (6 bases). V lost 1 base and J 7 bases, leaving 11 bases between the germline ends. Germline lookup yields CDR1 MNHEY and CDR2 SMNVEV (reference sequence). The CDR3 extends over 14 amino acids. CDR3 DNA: TGTGCCAGCAGTTTATTAGGGGGATCCCAGCCCCAGCATTTT. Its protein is CASSLLGGSQPQHF.

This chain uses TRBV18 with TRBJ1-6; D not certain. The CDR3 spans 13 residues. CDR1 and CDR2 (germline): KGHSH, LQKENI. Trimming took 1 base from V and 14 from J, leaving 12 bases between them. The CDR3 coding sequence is TGTGCCAGCTCACCACGGGAGGTTCGGGCCCTCCACTTT. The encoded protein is CASSPREVRALHF.

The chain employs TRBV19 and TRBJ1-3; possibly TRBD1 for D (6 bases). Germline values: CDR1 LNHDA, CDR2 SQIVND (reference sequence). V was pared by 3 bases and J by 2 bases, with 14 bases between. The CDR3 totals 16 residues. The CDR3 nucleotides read TGTGCCAGTAGTATTTCCACAGGGAGAGCTGGAAACACCATATATTTT. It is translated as CASSISTGRAGNTIYF.

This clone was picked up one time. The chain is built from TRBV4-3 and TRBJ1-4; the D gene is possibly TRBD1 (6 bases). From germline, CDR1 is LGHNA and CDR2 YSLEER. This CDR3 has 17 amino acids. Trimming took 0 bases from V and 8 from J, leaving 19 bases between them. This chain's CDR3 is CASSQDWAGAVREKLFF. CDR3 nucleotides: TGCGCCAGCAGCCAAGATTGGGCGGGGGCAGTGAGAGAAAAACTGTTTTTT.

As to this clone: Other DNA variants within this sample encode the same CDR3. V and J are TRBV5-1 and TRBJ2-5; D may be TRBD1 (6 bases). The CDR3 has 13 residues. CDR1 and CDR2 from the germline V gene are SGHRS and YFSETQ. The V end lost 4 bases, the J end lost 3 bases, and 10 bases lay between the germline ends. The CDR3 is CASSPGQKETQYF. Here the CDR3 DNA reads TGCGCCAGCAGCCCCGGACAGAAAGAGACCCAGTACTTC.